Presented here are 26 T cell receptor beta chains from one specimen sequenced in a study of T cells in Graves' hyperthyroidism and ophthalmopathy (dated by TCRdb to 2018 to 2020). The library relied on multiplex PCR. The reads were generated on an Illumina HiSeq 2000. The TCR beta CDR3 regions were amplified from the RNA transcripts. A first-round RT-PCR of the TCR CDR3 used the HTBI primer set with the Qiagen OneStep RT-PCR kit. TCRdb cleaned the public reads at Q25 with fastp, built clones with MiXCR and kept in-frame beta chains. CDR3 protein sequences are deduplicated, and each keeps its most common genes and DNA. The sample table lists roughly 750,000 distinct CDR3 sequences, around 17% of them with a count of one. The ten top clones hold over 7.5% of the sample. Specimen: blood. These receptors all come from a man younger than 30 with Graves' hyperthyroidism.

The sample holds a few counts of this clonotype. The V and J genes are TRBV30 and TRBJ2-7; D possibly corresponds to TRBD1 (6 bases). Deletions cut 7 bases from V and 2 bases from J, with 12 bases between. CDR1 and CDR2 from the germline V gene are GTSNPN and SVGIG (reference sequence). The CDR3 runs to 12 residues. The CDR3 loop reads CALGAGPYEQYF. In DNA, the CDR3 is TGTGCCTTGGGGGCAGGTCCCTACGAGCAGTACTTC.

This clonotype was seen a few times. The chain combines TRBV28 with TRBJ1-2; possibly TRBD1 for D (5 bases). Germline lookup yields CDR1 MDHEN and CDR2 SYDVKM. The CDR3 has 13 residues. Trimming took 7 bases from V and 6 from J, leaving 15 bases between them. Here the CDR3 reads CASKTVDEDGYTF. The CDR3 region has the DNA TGTGCCAGCAAGACAGTGGATGAGGATGGCTACACCTTC.

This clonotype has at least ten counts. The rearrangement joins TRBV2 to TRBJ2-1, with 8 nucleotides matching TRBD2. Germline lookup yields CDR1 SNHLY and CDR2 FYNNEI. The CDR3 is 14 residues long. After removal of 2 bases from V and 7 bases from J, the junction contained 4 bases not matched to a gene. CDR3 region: CASSELAGANEQFF. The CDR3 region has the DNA TGTGCCAGCAGTGAACTAGCGGGCGCAAATGAGCAGTTCTTC.

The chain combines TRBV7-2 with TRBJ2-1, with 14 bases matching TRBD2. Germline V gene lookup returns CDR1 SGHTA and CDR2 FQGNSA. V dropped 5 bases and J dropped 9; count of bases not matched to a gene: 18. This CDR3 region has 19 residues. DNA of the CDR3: TGTGCCAGCAGCCTCCCACCAGGGACTAGCGGGAGATTGATGCTTGAGCAGTTCTTC. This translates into CASSLPPGTSGRLMLEQFF.

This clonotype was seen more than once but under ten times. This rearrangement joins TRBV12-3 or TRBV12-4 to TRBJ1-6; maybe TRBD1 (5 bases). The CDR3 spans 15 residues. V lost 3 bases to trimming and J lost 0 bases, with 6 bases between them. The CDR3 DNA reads TGTGCCAGCAGTTTTAGGGGCTCCTATAATTCACCCCTCCACTTT. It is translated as CASSFRGSYNSPLHF.

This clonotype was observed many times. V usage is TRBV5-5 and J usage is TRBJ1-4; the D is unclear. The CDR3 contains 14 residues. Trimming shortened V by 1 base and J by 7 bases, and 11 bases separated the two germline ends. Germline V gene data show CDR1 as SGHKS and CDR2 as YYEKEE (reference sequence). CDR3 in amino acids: CASSLTAGGEKLFF. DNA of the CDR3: TGTGCCAGCAGCTTGACGGCGGGTGGTGAAAAACTGTTTTTT.

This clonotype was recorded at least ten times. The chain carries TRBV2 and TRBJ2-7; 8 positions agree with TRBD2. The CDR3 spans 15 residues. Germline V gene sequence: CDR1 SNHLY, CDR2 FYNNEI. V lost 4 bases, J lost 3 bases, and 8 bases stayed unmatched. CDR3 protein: CASSAEASGYYEQYF. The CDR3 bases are TGTGCCAGCAGTGCGGAGGCTAGCGGGTACTACGAGCAGTACTTC.

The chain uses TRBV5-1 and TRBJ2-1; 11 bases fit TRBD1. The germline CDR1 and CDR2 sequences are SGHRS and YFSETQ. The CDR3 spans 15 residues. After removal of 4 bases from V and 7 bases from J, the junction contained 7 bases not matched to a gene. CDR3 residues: CASSPRTGGGNEQFF. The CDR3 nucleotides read TGCGCCAGCAGCCCGAGGACAGGGGGCGGAAATGAGCAGTTCTTC.

The DNA of the CDR3 is TGTGCCAGCATCGGGGGTGAAGCTTTCTTT. Protein sequence: CASIGGEAFF. This rearrangement joins TRBV28 to TRBJ1-1, with a tentative D call TRBD1 (5 bases). The CDR3 is 10 amino acids. V lost 7 bases to trimming and J lost 7 bases, with 7 bases between them. CDR1 is MDHEN, CDR2 SYDVKM, per germline.

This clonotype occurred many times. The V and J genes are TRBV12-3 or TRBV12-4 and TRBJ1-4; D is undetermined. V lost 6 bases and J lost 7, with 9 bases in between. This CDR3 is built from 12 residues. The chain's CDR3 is CASSLRSEKLFF. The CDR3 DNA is TGTGCCAGCAGCCTCCGGAGTGAAAAACTGTTTTTT.

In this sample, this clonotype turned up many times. CDR3 nucleotides: TGTGCCAGCCAACTGACAGGGAACACTGAAGCTTTCTTT. Translated, it gives CASQLTGNTEAFF. The chain is built from TRBV6-2 or TRBV6-3 and TRBJ1-1; D possibly corresponds to TRBD1 (6 bases). The CDR3 extends over 13 amino acids. V lost 8 bases, J lost 1 base, and 11 bases lay in between. CDR1 MNHEY and CDR2 SVGEGT come from the germline V gene.

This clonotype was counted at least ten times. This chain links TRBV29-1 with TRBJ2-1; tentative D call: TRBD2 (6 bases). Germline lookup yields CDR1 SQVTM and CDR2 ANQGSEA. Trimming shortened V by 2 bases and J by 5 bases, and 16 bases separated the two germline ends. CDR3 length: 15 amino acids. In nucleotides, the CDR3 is TGCAGCGTTGAATCCCAAGCGGGCAGAAACAATGAGCAGTTCTTC. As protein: CSVESQAGRNNEQFF.

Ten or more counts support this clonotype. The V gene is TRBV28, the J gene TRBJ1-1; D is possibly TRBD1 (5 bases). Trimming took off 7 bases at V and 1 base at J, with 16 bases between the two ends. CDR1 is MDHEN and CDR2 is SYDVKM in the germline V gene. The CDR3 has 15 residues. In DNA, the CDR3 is TGTGCCAGCACCCTAGGAGACAGAACGAACACTGAAGCTTTCTTT. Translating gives CASTLGDRTNTEAFF.

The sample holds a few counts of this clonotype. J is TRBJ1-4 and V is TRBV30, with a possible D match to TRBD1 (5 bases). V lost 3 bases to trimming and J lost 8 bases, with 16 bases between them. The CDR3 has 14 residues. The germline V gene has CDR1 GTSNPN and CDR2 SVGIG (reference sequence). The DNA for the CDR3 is TGTGCCTGGAGGTGGGGCGCCGGGAGAGAAAAACTGTTTTTT. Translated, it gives CAWRWGAGREKLFF.

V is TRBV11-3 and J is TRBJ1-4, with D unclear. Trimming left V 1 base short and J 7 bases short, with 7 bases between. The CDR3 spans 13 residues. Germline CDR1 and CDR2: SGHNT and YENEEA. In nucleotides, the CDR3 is TGTGCCAGCAGCTTAGTCCGGGGTGAAAAACTGTTTTTT. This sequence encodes CASSLVRGEKLFF.

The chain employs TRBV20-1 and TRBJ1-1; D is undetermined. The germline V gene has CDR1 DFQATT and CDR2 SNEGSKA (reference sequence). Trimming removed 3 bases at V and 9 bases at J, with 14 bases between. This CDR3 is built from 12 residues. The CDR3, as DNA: TGCAGTGCTAGCCGCCCCAGTATGAAAGCTTTCTTT. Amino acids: CSASRPSMKAFF.

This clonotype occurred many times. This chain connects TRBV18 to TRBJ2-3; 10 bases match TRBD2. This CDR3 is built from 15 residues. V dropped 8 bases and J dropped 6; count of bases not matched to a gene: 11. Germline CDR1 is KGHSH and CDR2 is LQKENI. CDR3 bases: TGTGCCAGCCGGGATCTAGCGGGAGTACCGGATACGCAGTATTTT. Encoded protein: CASRDLAGVPDTQYF.

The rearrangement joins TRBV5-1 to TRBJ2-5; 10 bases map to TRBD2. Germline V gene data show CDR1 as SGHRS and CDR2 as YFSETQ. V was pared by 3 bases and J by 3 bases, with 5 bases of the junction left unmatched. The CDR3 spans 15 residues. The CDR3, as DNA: TGCGCCAGCAGCTCCCAAGGACTAGCGGAAGAGACCCAGTACTTC. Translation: CASSSQGLAEETQYF.

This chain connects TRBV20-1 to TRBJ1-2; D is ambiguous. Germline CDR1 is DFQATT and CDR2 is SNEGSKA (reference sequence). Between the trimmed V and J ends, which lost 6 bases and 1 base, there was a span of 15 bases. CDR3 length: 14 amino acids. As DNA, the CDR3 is TGCAGTGCCCTCCATGAGTTTTATAACTATGGCTACACCTTC. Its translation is CSALHEFYNYGYTF.

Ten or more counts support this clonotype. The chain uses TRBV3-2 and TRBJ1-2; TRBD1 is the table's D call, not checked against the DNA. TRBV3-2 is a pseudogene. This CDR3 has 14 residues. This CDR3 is CASSHHYRTYGYTF. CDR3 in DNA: TGTGCCAGCAGCCACCATTACAGGACCTATGGCTACACCTTC.

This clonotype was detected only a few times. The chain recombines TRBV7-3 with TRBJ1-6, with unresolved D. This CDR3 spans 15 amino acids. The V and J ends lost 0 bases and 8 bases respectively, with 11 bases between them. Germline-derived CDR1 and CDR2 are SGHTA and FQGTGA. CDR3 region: CASSLTGGVDSPLHF. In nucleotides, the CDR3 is TGTGCCAGCAGCTTAACCGGCGGTGTGGATTCACCCCTCCACTTT.

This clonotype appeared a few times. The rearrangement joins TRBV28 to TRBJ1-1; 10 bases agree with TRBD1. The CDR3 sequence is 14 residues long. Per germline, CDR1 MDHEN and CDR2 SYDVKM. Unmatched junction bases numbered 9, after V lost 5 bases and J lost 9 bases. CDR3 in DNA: TGTGCCAGCAGTCCTGGGACAGGGGATTACAAAGCTTTCTTT. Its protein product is CASSPGTGDYKAFF.

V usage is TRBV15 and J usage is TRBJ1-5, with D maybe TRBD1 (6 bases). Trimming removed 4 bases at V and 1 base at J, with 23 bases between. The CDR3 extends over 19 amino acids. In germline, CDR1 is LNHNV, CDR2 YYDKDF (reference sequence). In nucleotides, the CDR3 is TGTGCCACCAGCACCTTCCCAAAGGGGGGGAGAATAAGCAATCAGCCCCAGCATTTT. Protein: CATSTFPKGGRISNQPQHF.

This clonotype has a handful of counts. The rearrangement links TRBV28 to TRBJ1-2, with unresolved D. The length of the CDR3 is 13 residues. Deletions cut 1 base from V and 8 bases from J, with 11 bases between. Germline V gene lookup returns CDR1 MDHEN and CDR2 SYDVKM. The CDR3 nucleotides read TGTGCCAGCAGTTTATTCTCCCCGCGCGGCTACACCTTC. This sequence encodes CASSLFSPRGYTF.

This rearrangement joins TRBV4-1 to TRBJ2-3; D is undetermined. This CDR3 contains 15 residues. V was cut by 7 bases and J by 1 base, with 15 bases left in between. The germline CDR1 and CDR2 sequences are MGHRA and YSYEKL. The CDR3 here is CASTPNTAGTDTQYF. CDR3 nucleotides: TGCGCCAGCACCCCCAACACGGCCGGCACAGATACGCAGTATTTT.

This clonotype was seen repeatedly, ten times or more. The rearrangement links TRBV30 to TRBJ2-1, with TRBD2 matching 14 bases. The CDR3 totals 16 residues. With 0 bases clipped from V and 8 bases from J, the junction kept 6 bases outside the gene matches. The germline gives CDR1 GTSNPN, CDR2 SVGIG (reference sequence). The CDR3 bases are TGTGCCTGGAGTGTACTGGGGACTAGCGGGAGCTATGAGCAGTTCTTC. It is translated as CAWSVLGTSGSYEQFF.